A few counts support the clone carrying this T cell receptor (beta chain). Its antigen is not identified. The data originate from a study of T-cell memory formation after mild COVID-19. One entry per CDR3 protein, called by TCRdb with MiXCR from the 5' RACE reads. The repertoire holds 410,000 or so distinct CDR3 sequences, with less than 25% as singletons. CDR1 and CDR2 from the germline V gene are SGHVS and FNYEAQ. The CDR3 consists of 13 residues. The V and J ends lost 5 bases and 7 bases respectively, with 11 bases between them. The study, taken as a whole, reports: Clones contracting over day 15 to 85 were CD4/CD8 balanced, with later expanders leaning CD4+. Several responding clones turned up in pre-infection memory, indicating that cross-reactive memory may have taken part.

The rearrangement joins TRBV7-6 to TRBJ2-2; the D gene is possibly TRBD2 (6 bases). The receptor comes from an adult woman who had mild COVID-19 (a few samples of this study predate the infection). Cell type and time point are not known. The sample comprised PBMCs or a T cell subset sorted from them (not recorded which). In DNA form, the CDR3 reads TGTGCCAGCAGCCTAGGGAGGAGCGGGGAGCTGTTTTTT. Protein product: CASSLGRSGELFF.